This TCR beta chain was sequenced during a study of T cell responses to AZD1222 COVID-19 vaccine. General study points: Repertoire sampling happened only post peak T cell response. At baseline, seropositivity was found in only a handful of AZD1222 recipients. The study found vaccine-associated CD4 TCRs spanning spike, dominant at 160-218 and 743-854. Close to half of all spike-specific TCRs reportedly target regions of the variants that are unmutated.

Data came from immunoSEQ multiplex PCR; TCRdb stores just in-frame clones and leaves some out. The sample records 140,000 or so clones, over 75% being singletons. Germline assignment: CDR1 SGHVS and CDR2 FQNEAQ. This CDR3 has 14 amino acids. V was cut by 3 bases and J by 0 bases, with 9 bases left in between. This clone was observed a handful of times. Its antigen is currently unknown. This clonotype originated in an adult in good health. The sequenced sample was peripheral blood, obtained on day 0 of AZD1222 vaccination. The chain couples TRBV7-8 to TRBJ2-7, with no clear D. The CDR3 DNA follows: TGTGCCAGCAGCTTGGGGATAAACTCCTACGAGCAGTACTTC. It specifies CASSLGINSYEQYF. The whole variable domain, remainder taken from reference TRBV7-8 and TRBJ2-7, is GAGVSQSPRYKVAKRGQDVALRCDPISGHVSLFWYQQALGQGPEFLTYFQNEAQLDKSGLPSDRFFAERPEGSVSTLKIQRTQQEDSAVYLCASSLGINSYEQYFGPGTRLTVT.